In its sample, the clone carrying this T cell receptor beta chain was seen many times. Its antigen is still unknown. The data are from a study of regulatory T cells in long-lasting Graves disease. Researchers made TCR beta libraries by using iRepertoire HTBI primers and running Arm-PCR on CDR3 regions. TCRdb re-called the multiplex PCR reads with MiXCR, one entry per CDR3 protein. Here the sample spans some 330,000 distinct CDR3 sequences, roughly 24% being singletons. Described time point: persistent/refractory GD, antithyroid drugs over 5 years with positive TRAb. Scientists built the TCR library using RNA that was extracted from PBMCs. This CDR3 is 13 amino acids long. Germline V lookup: CDR1 SGHTA, CDR2 FQGNSA. The V end lost 5 bases, the J end lost 5 bases, and 7 bases lay between the germline ends. Study results and limitations: In persistent patients, shared public clonotypes (about 2,800) outnumbered those in new patients (around 1,000). Persistent Graves' patients had lower TCR diversity than newly diagnosed ones. Gene preferences differed: TRBV28, TRBJ1-2, TRBJ2-5 in persistent cases.

The chain uses TRBV7-2 and TRBJ1-6; D uncertain. The receptor comes from a woman aged 40 to 50 with Graves disease. The material sequenced was peripheral blood mononuclear cells (PBMCs), taken when the disease was refractory, from a patient treated with antithyroid drugs. Here the CDR3 DNA reads TGTGCCAGCAGCCGGATGCATAATTCACCCCTCCACTTT. It yields the protein CASSRMHNSPLHF.